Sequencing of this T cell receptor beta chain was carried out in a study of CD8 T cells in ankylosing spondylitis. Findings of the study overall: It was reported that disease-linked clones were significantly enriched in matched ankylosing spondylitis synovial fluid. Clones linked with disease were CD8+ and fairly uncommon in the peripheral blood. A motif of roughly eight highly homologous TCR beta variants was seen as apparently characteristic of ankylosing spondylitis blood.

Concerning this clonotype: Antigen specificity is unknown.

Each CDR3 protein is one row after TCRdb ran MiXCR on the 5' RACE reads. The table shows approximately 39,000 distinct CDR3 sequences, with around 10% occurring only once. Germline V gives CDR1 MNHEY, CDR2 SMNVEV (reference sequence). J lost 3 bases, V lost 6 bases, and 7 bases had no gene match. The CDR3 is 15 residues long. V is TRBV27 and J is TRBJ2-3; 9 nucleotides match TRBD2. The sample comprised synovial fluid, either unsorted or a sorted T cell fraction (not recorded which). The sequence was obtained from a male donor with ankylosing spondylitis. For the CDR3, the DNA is TGTGCCAGCAGGTTTCTTACTAGCGGGACAGATACGCAGTATTTT. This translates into CASRFLTSGTDTQYF.